A selection of T cell receptor beta chains follows, all from one sample in a study of CD8 T cells in Susac syndrome. TCRdb itself ran the immunoSEQ multiplex PCR reads through MiXCR, one entry per CDR3 protein. The table shows about 200,000 distinct CDR3 sequences, with 85% to 95% occurring only once. Sequenced material: CD4+ T cells from PBMCs. The source of these receptors is a human donor in good health. Each CDR3 is given with its conserved first and last residue. The order of the fields is J gene, V gene, clone size, D gene, CDR3 protein, CDR3 DNA. D genes are given only for firm matches. Only part of the rows carry a size: once, few, many, or a class if the clone is expanded.

TRBJ2-5	TRBV7-9	once	.	CASSVIPFGKWTQYF	TGTGCCAGCAGCGTTATCCCATTTGGAAAGTGGACCCAGTACTTC
TRBJ2-2	TRBV3-1	.	.	CASSLIRDRNTGELFF	TGTGCCAGCAGCCTAATCAGGGACCGGAACACCGGGGAGCTGTTTTTT
TRBJ1-2	TRBV3-1	.	TRBD1	CASSFGQGSYGYTF	TGTGCCAGCAGCTTTGGACAGGGTTCCTATGGCTACACCTTC
TRBJ1-2	TRBV10-3	.	.	CAISELEQGAVYGYTF	TGTGCCATCAGTGAGCTCGAACAGGGCGCAGTCTATGGCTACACCTTC
TRBJ2-1	TRBV10-3	.	.	CAASGGTYNEQFF	TGTGCCGCCTCCGGGGGAACCTACAATGAGCAGTTCTTC
TRBJ1-2	TRBV20-1	.	.	CSAREDIYYGYTF	TGCAGTGCTAGAGAGGACATCTACTATGGCTACACCTTC
TRBJ1-6	TRBV9	.	.	CASSVSDSPLHF	TGTGCCAGCAGCGTTTCGGATTCACCCCTCCACTTT
TRBJ1-6	TRBV7-3	once	.	CASSLRQGSPLHF	TGTGCCAGCAGCTTAAGGCAGGGATCACCCCTCCACTTT
TRBJ2-5	TRBV7-2	.	TRBD1	CASSLGQGSVTQYF	TGTGCCAGCAGCCTCGGACAGGGGAGCGTGACCCAGTACTTC
TRBJ1-3	TRBV12-3/TRBV12-4	.	.	CASSLGVGNTIYF	TGTGCCAGCAGTTTAGGGGTTGGAAACACCATATATTTT
TRBJ1-1	TRBV12-3/TRBV12-4	.	.	CASSPDGYHTEAFF	TGTGCCAGCAGCCCCGACGGATACCACACTGAAGCTTTCTTT
TRBJ1-2	TRBV19	.	.	CATRGDLLVNYGYTF	TGTGCCACTCGCGGGGACCTCTTGGTTAACTATGGCTACACCTTC
TRBJ2-7	TRBV15	.	.	CATSREGFRGGVEQYF	TGTGCCACCAGCAGAGAGGGTTTCCGGGGTGGGGTGGAGCAGTACTTC
TRBJ2-5	TRBV27	.	TRBD2	CASGLRGEETQYF	TGTGCCAGCGGACTCCGGGGGGAGGAGACCCAGTACTTC
TRBJ2-1	TRBV6-1	.	.	CASSPGDIRIYNEQFF	TGTGCCAGCAGTCCAGGAGACATAAGAATCTACAATGAGCAGTTCTTC
TRBJ2-7	TRBV14	.	.	CASSQGPFYEQYF	TGTGCCAGCAGCCAGGGACCGTTTTACGAGCAGTACTTC
TRBJ2-3	TRBV5-6	.	TRBD1	CASSLRGTGVGAQYF	TGTGCCAGCAGCTTGAGGGGGACAGGGGTAGGGGCGCAGTATTTT
TRBJ2-4	TRBV28	.	.	CASSLGDSINF	TGTGCCAGCAGTTTAGGCGACAGTATAAACTTC
TRBJ2-4	TRBV19	.	.	CASSQTKPNIQYF	TGTGCCAGTAGCCAAACAAAACCAAACATTCAGTACTTC
TRBJ2-1	TRBV7-2	.	TRBD2	CASSLTSGVGEQFF	TGTGCCAGCAGCTTGACTAGCGGGGTTGGGGAGCAGTTCTTC
TRBJ1-4	TRBV5-1	.	.	CASSLAGTGNEKLFF	TGCGCCAGCAGCTTGGCCGGGACCGGTAATGAAAAACTGTTTTTT
TRBJ2-3	TRBV3-1	once	.	CASSRTTDTQYF	TGTGCCAGCAGCCGTACCACAGATACGCAGTATTTT
TRBJ2-1	TRBV19	.	TRBD2	CASNPSLLAGPSSYNEQFF	TGTGCCAGTAACCCTAGCTTACTAGCGGGGCCTAGCTCCTACAATGAGCAGTTCTTC
TRBJ2-5	TRBV6-1	.	.	CASATGYQETQYF	TGTGCCAGCGCTACAGGGTACCAAGAGACCCAGTACTTC
TRBJ2-7	TRBV4-1	.	.	CASSTRDNGYEQYF	TGCGCCAGCAGCACCCGGGACAATGGCTACGAGCAGTACTTC
TRBJ2-5	TRBV7-9	.	.	CASTPQETQYF	TGTGCCAGCACCCCTCAAGAGACCCAGTACTTC
TRBJ2-6	TRBV5-4	.	.	CASSLGGGSGANVLTF	TGTGCCAGCAGCTTGGGGGGCGGGTCTGGGGCCAACGTCCTGACTTTC
TRBJ1-5	TRBV7-9	.	TRBD1	CASSLGTGRISNQPQHF	TGTGCCAGCAGCTTAGGGACAGGGAGAATTAGCAATCAGCCCCAGCATTTT
TRBJ2-3	TRBV7-2	.	.	CASSLVTKGSDTQYF	TGTGCCAGCAGCTTAGTAACTAAGGGGTCAGATACGCAGTATTTT
TRBJ1-1	TRBV7-8	.	.	CASSLRGGPEAFF	TGTGCCAGCAGCCTCCGGGGGGGGCCTGAAGCTTTCTTT
TRBJ1-6	TRBV7-7	.	TRBD1	CASSLGDRGNSPLHF	TGTGCTAGCAGCTTAGGGGACAGGGGAAATTCACCCCTCCACTTT
TRBJ2-3	TRBV7-3	.	TRBD2	CASSYGTSGGADTQYF	TGTGCCAGCAGCTATGGGACTAGCGGGGGGGCAGATACGCAGTATTTT
TRBJ1-4	TRBV7-2	.	.	CASSRSGEKLFF	TGTGCCAGCAGCCGTTCGGGGGAAAAACTGTTTTTT
TRBJ1-5	TRBV5-6	.	TRBD1	CASSLTGDQPQHF	TGTGCCAGCAGCTTGACAGGGGATCAGCCCCAGCATTTT
TRBJ2-3	TRBV6-6	.	.	CASSRPPGTQYF	TGTGCCAGCAGCCGACCCCCGGGGACGCAGTATTTT
TRBJ1-2	TRBV3-1	.	.	CASSQDTNYGYTF	TGTGCCAGCAGCCAAGACACTAACTATGGCTACACCTTC
TRBJ1-6	TRBV18	.	TRBD1	CASSPRRDSGSPLHF	TGTGCCAGCTCACCACGCCGGGACAGCGGCTCACCCCTCCACTTT
TRBJ2-5	TRBV30	.	TRBD2	CAWSELAGGARETQYF	TGTGCCTGGAGTGAACTAGCGGGGGGAGCCAGGGAGACCCAGTACTTC
TRBJ2-3	TRBV7-9	.	TRBD2	CASSPRLAGGLVQYF	TGTGCCAGCAGCCCGCGACTAGCGGGGGGGTTGGTGCAGTATTTT
TRBJ2-1	TRBV15	.	.	CATSRADNEQFF	TGTGCCACCAGCAGAGCCGACAATGAGCAGTTCTTC
TRBJ2-5	TRBV20-1	.	.	CSAEDQETQYF	TGCAGTGCTGAAGACCAAGAGACCCAGTACTTC
TRBJ1-2	TRBV29-1	.	TRBD1	CSVDPGQGRGYTF	TGCAGCGTTGACCCGGGACAGGGGCGAGGCTACACCTTC
TRBJ1-6	TRBV7-9	.	.	CASSPLGGVVYNSPLHF	TGTGCCAGCAGCCCACTCGGTGGGGTAGTTTATAATTCACCCCTCCACTTT
TRBJ2-5	TRBV20-1	.	.	CSALSAGKGETQYF	TGCAGTGCCCTTTCGGCAGGGAAAGGGGAGACCCAGTACTTC
TRBJ1-1	TRBV7-8	.	TRBD1	CASSRRGQGGKGTEAFF	TGTGCCAGCAGCCGTCGGGGACAGGGGGGAAAAGGGACTGAAGCTTTCTTT
TRBJ2-1	TRBV2	.	.	CASSDPAPGHSSYNEQFF	TGTGCCAGCAGTGATCCCGCGCCGGGACACAGTTCCTACAATGAGCAGTTCTTC
TRBJ1-3	TRBV5-1	once	TRBD1	CASSLSSQGRNSGNTIYF	TGCGCCAGCAGCTTATCTTCACAGGGGCGAAACTCTGGAAACACCATATATTTT
TRBJ1-1	TRBV20-1	.	.	CSAGRDEAFF	TGCAGTGCTGGACGGGACGAAGCTTTCTTT
TRBJ1-6	TRBV5-1	.	.	CASSSLPQTPLHF	TGCGCCAGCAGCTCCCTTCCTCAGACACCCCTCCACTTT
TRBJ1-4	TRBV29-1	.	.	CSVRDVGEKLFF	TGCAGCGTCCGGGACGTCGGAGAAAAACTGTTTTTT
TRBJ1-5	TRBV29-1	once	.	CSVGDDQPQHF	TGCAGCGTTGGGGACGATCAGCCCCAGCATTTT